These T cell receptor beta chains were read from a single sample in a study of blood T cells in healthy people across ages. TCRdb reprocessed the 5' RACE reads via MiXCR and lists one record per CDR3 protein. The sample records 710,000 or so distinct CDR3 sequences, 20% to 25% being singletons. Sample: blood. These receptor sequences come from a man in his sixties or seventies in good health. Each CDR3 is given with its conserved first and last residue. A D gene is named only where the DNA matches it firmly. Rows may omit the clone size; those that give it use once, few, many or a size class.

j_call: TRBJ2-7
v_call: TRBV6-5
clone_size: -
d_call: -
cdr3_aa: CVSRSRVGTGEQYF
cdr3_nt: TGTGTCAGCAGGTCAAGGGTAGGCACGGGCGAGCAGTACTTC

j_call: TRBJ2-7
v_call: TRBV6-5
clone_size: once
d_call: -
cdr3_aa: CASKGRLSSYEQYF
cdr3_nt: TGTGCCAGCAAAGGCAGGTTAAGCTCCTACGAGCAGTACTTC

j_call: TRBJ2-5
v_call: TRBV4-2
clone_size: -
d_call: -
cdr3_aa: CASSQASGVETQYF
cdr3_nt: TGTGCCAGCAGCCAAGCTTCAGGGGTCGAGACCCAGTACTTC

j_call: TRBJ1-2
v_call: TRBV7-2
clone_size: few
d_call: TRBD1
cdr3_aa: CASSMDRGKYGYTF
cdr3_nt: TGTGCCAGCAGCATGGACAGGGGGAAGTATGGCTACACCTTC

j_call: TRBJ2-7
v_call: TRBV27
clone_size: many
d_call: TRBD2
cdr3_aa: CASSWGGGLAYEQYF
cdr3_nt: TGTGCCAGCAGTTGGGGGGGGGGTTTAGCCTACGAGCAGTACTTC

j_call: TRBJ2-7
v_call: TRBV20-1
clone_size: -
d_call: -
cdr3_aa: CSARPPVIVSYEQYF
cdr3_nt: TGCAGTGCTAGGCCGCCCGTGATCGTCTCCTACGAGCAGTACTTC

j_call: TRBJ2-3
v_call: TRBV29-1
clone_size: -
d_call: TRBD2
cdr3_aa: CSVDGGLAGYTDTQYF
cdr3_nt: TGCAGCGTTGATGGGGGACTAGCGGGGTACACAGATACGCAGTATTTT

j_call: TRBJ2-1
v_call: TRBV5-1
clone_size: few
d_call: TRBD2
cdr3_aa: CASSLGREGLHEQFF
cdr3_nt: TGCGCCAGCAGCTTGGGGCGGGAGGGCCTACATGAGCAGTTCTTC

j_call: TRBJ2-4
v_call: TRBV5-1
clone_size: -
d_call: -
cdr3_aa: CASRRRQEGIQYF
cdr3_nt: TGCGCCAGCAGACGGAGACAAGAAGGCATTCAGTACTTC

j_call: TRBJ2-1
v_call: TRBV14
clone_size: -
d_call: -
cdr3_aa: CASSQDWSGDEQFF
cdr3_nt: TGTGCCAGCAGCCAAGATTGGTCGGGGGATGAGCAGTTCTTC

j_call: TRBJ2-5
v_call: TRBV6-6
clone_size: -
d_call: TRBD2
cdr3_aa: CASSFGLAQETQYF
cdr3_nt: TGTGCCAGCAGTTTCGGACTAGCTCAAGAGACCCAGTACTTC

j_call: TRBJ2-3
v_call: TRBV20-1
clone_size: few
d_call: TRBD2
cdr3_aa: CSARPGGQTDTQYF
cdr3_nt: TGCAGTGCTAGACCGGGAGGGCAAACAGATACGCAGTATTTT

j_call: TRBJ2-7
v_call: TRBV4-1
clone_size: few
d_call: -
cdr3_aa: CASSQIDGTSYEQYF
cdr3_nt: TGCGCCAGCAGCCAAATTGACGGAACCTCCTACGAGCAGTACTTC

j_call: TRBJ2-1
v_call: TRBV27
clone_size: -
d_call: -
cdr3_aa: CASSQIQGFGQFF
cdr3_nt: TGTGCCAGCAGTCAAATACAGGGTTTCGGGCAGTTCTTC

j_call: TRBJ2-7
v_call: TRBV12-3/TRBV12-4
clone_size: few
d_call: TRBD1
cdr3_aa: CASSSRDRVEYEQYF
cdr3_nt: TGTGCCAGCAGTTCGAGGGACAGGGTAGAATACGAGCAGTACTTC

j_call: TRBJ1-2
v_call: TRBV13
clone_size: -
d_call: TRBD1
cdr3_aa: CASSLDREDGYTF
cdr3_nt: TGTGCCAGCAGCCTGGACAGGGAGGATGGCTACACCTTC

j_call: TRBJ2-3
v_call: TRBV20-1
clone_size: -
d_call: TRBD2
cdr3_aa: CSALPGLAGGTDTQYF
cdr3_nt: TGCAGTGCCCTCCCGGGACTAGCGGGGGGCACAGATACGCAGTATTTT

j_call: TRBJ2-2
v_call: TRBV12-3/TRBV12-4
clone_size: few
d_call: -
cdr3_aa: CASNKDWVTGELFF
cdr3_nt: TGTGCCAGCAACAAAGACTGGGTCACCGGGGAGCTGTTTTTT

j_call: TRBJ2-6
v_call: TRBV13
clone_size: -
d_call: -
cdr3_aa: CASSAWGAGANVLTF
cdr3_nt: TGTGCCAGCAGCGCCTGGGGCGCTGGGGCCAACGTCCTGACTTTC

j_call: TRBJ2-7
v_call: TRBV28
clone_size: few
d_call: TRBD1
cdr3_aa: CASSYGTVSYEQYF
cdr3_nt: TGTGCCAGCAGCTACGGGACAGTCTCCTACGAGCAGTACTTC

j_call: TRBJ2-2
v_call: TRBV20-1
clone_size: few
d_call: -
cdr3_aa: CSARVGASGELFF
cdr3_nt: TGCAGTGCTAGAGTGGGGGCGTCCGGGGAGCTGTTTTTT

j_call: TRBJ1-5
v_call: TRBV3-1
clone_size: few
d_call: -
cdr3_aa: CASSQGLINQPQHF
cdr3_nt: TGTGCCAGCAGCCAGGGACTAATTAATCAGCCCCAGCATTTT

j_call: TRBJ1-4
v_call: TRBV15
clone_size: many
d_call: -
cdr3_aa: CATRSGSALEKLFF
cdr3_nt: TGTGCCACCAGGTCCGGGAGTGCCTTGGAAAAACTGTTTTTT

j_call: TRBJ2-7
v_call: TRBV5-1
clone_size: -
d_call: TRBD1
cdr3_aa: CASSSTPSGQGAYEQYF
cdr3_nt: TGCGCCAGCAGCTCAACCCCATCGGGACAGGGGGCTTACGAGCAGTACTTC

j_call: TRBJ2-7
v_call: TRBV20-1
clone_size: few
d_call: -
cdr3_aa: CSASEVNSYEQYF
cdr3_nt: TGCAGTGCTAGTGAGGTGAACTCCTACGAGCAGTACTTC

j_call: TRBJ1-6
v_call: TRBV6-5
clone_size: -
d_call: -
cdr3_aa: CASSRDGSLGSPLHF
cdr3_nt: TGTGCCAGCAGTAGGGACGGGTCTCTTGGATCACCCCTCCACTTT

j_call: TRBJ1-5
v_call: TRBV3-1
clone_size: -
d_call: -
cdr3_aa: CASSQDILRRPQHF
cdr3_nt: TGTGCCAGCAGCCAAGATATTCTGCGGCGGCCCCAGCATTTT

j_call: TRBJ2-1
v_call: TRBV7-6
clone_size: few
d_call: -
cdr3_aa: CASSLVGGGNEQFF
cdr3_nt: TGTGCCAGCAGCTTAGTAGGGGGTGGAAATGAGCAGTTCTTC

j_call: TRBJ2-1
v_call: TRBV30
clone_size: few
d_call: TRBD2
cdr3_aa: CAWSVTSEISYNEQFF
cdr3_nt: TGTGCCTGGAGTGTGACTAGCGAGATATCCTACAATGAGCAGTTCTTC

j_call: TRBJ1-5
v_call: TRBV10-3
clone_size: -
d_call: -
cdr3_aa: CAISEGRGEDQPQHF
cdr3_nt: TGTGCCATCAGTGAGGGCAGGGGTGAGGATCAGCCCCAGCATTTT

j_call: TRBJ2-3
v_call: TRBV5-5
clone_size: few
d_call: TRBD1
cdr3_aa: CASSFGTGGGTDTQYF
cdr3_nt: TGTGCCAGCAGCTTTGGGACAGGGGGTGGGACAGATACGCAGTATTTT

j_call: TRBJ2-2
v_call: TRBV7-2
clone_size: -
d_call: TRBD1
cdr3_aa: CASSSGQGITGELFF
cdr3_nt: TGTGCCAGCAGTTCCGGACAGGGGATCACCGGGGAGCTGTTTTTT

j_call: TRBJ2-3
v_call: TRBV20-1
clone_size: few
d_call: -
cdr3_aa: CSARDAGPTQYF
cdr3_nt: TGCAGTGCTAGAGATGCAGGCCCTACGCAGTATTTT

j_call: TRBJ2-3
v_call: TRBV12-3/TRBV12-4
clone_size: -
d_call: -
cdr3_aa: CASSPRQATRATQYF
cdr3_nt: TGTGCCAGCAGCCCACGACAGGCGACGCGGGCTACGCAGTATTTT

j_call: TRBJ1-1
v_call: TRBV6-1
clone_size: few
d_call: TRBD1
cdr3_aa: CASSPSWGTGFSEAFF
cdr3_nt: TGTGCCAGCAGTCCTTCTTGGGGGACAGGGTTTTCTGAAGCTTTCTTT

j_call: TRBJ2-2
v_call: TRBV20-1
clone_size: few
d_call: -
cdr3_aa: CSGGSQGGVSPGELFF
cdr3_nt: TGCAGTGGGGGATCACAGGGGGGGGTTTCGCCCGGGGAGCTGTTTTTT

j_call: TRBJ1-4
v_call: TRBV5-1
clone_size: -
d_call: -
cdr3_aa: CASRSHQDDEKLFF
cdr3_nt: TGCGCCAGCAGAAGCCACCAGGACGATGAAAAACTGTTTTTT

j_call: TRBJ1-1
v_call: TRBV5-1
clone_size: -
d_call: -
cdr3_aa: CASSSQGRTEAFF
cdr3_nt: TGCGCCAGCAGCTCACAGGGTCGGACTGAAGCTTTCTTT

j_call: TRBJ2-7
v_call: TRBV28
clone_size: -
d_call: -
cdr3_aa: CASSWSYEQYF
cdr3_nt: TGTGCCAGCAGTTGGTCCTACGAGCAGTACTTC

j_call: TRBJ1-2
v_call: TRBV28
clone_size: -
d_call: -
cdr3_aa: CASSLYRGTGYGYTF
cdr3_nt: TGTGCCAGCAGTTTATACCGGGGAACGGGCTATGGCTACACCTTC

j_call: TRBJ1-4
v_call: TRBV11-1
clone_size: -
d_call: -
cdr3_aa: CASSNGGDFEKLFF
cdr3_nt: TGTGCCAGCAGCAACGGCGGGGATTTCGAAAAACTGTTTTTT

j_call: TRBJ1-1
v_call: TRBV2
clone_size: -
d_call: -
cdr3_aa: CASSEDMAVNTEAFF
cdr3_nt: TGTGCCAGCAGTGAAGATATGGCAGTAAACACTGAAGCTTTCTTT

j_call: TRBJ2-1
v_call: TRBV2
clone_size: many
d_call: TRBD1
cdr3_aa: CASSRTGRSSYNEQFF
cdr3_nt: TGTGCCAGCAGTAGGACAGGAAGGAGCTCCTACAATGAGCAGTTCTTC

j_call: TRBJ1-6
v_call: TRBV12-3/TRBV12-4
clone_size: -
d_call: -
cdr3_aa: CASMINSPLHF
cdr3_nt: TGTGCCAGCATGATTAATTCACCCCTCCACTTT

j_call: TRBJ2-1
v_call: TRBV9
clone_size: few
d_call: -
cdr3_aa: CASSVGVGSSYNEQFF
cdr3_nt: TGTGCCAGCAGCGTAGGGGTCGGAAGCTCCTACAATGAGCAGTTCTTC

j_call: TRBJ1-5
v_call: TRBV7-8
clone_size: -
d_call: TRBD1
cdr3_aa: CASSARDRGNQPQHF
cdr3_nt: TGTGCCAGCAGCGCCCGGGACAGGGGAAATCAGCCCCAGCATTTT

j_call: TRBJ2-3
v_call: TRBV6-5
clone_size: -
d_call: -
cdr3_aa: CASSSIEFTDTQYF
cdr3_nt: TGTGCCAGCAGTTCCATTGAGTTCACAGATACGCAGTATTTT

j_call: TRBJ1-1
v_call: TRBV5-1
clone_size: -
d_call: -
cdr3_aa: CASSFPNSNTEAFF
cdr3_nt: TGCGCCAGCAGCTTTCCTAATTCGAACACTGAAGCTTTCTTT

j_call: TRBJ2-3
v_call: TRBV18
clone_size: -
d_call: TRBD1
cdr3_aa: CASSPTGGRNTDTQYF
cdr3_nt: TGTGCCAGCTCTCCGACAGGGGGACGAAACACAGATACGCAGTATTTT

j_call: TRBJ2-7
v_call: TRBV11-1
clone_size: -
d_call: -
cdr3_aa: CASSSQGEQYF
cdr3_nt: TGTGCCAGCAGCTCGCAGGGTGAGCAGTACTTC

j_call: TRBJ2-3
v_call: TRBV3-1
clone_size: -
d_call: -
cdr3_aa: CASSPNPTDTQYF
cdr3_nt: TGTGCCAGCAGCCCCAACCCCACAGATACGCAGTATTTT